Listed below are T cell receptor beta chains from one sample, sequenced in a study of control samples from healthy donors and cancer patients. The repertoire was sequenced with immunoSEQ multiplex PCR; TCRdb's copy has only in-frame clones and lacks some. The sample contains more than 85,000 clones, around nine tenths of which appear only once. The sequenced material came from blood. The receptors shown here come from a woman aged 50 to 60 in good health. CDR3s include the opening cysteine and the closing phenylalanine or tryptophan. The D gene is left open where the match is weak. Part of the rows lack a size; the others show once, few, many or a class for expanded clones.

D gene	J gene	clone size	V gene	CDR3 DNA	CDR3 protein
.	TRBJ1-1	medium-sized	TRBV30	TGTGCCTGGATGGCAGGTGGAGCTTTCTTT	CAWMAGGAFF
.	TRBJ1-2	few	TRBV6-5	TGTGCCAGCAGTCCTTCGCGGGGTCACCCCTATGGCTACACCTTC	CASSPSRGHPYGYTF
.	TRBJ1-6	.	TRBV4-3	TGCGCCAGCAGCCAAGATTGGAGTTCACCCCTCCACTTT	CASSQDWSSPLHF
.	TRBJ2-1	.	TRBV7-2	TGTGCCAGCAGCTCCAATCTCCTCGGAGCGCAGTTCTTC	CASSSNLLGAQFF
.	TRBJ1-3	.	TRBV4-3	TGCGCCAGCAGCCAAGATAGAGAGAACACCATATATTTT	CASSQDRENTIYF
TRBD2	TRBJ2-3	.	TRBV4-2	TGTGCCAGCAGCCAAGTCGGAATAGCGGGGGGCACAGATACGCAGTATTTT	CASSQVGIAGGTDTQYF
.	TRBJ1-4	.	TRBV9	TGTGCCAGCAGCGGAAACTCAACTAATGAAAAACTGTTTTTT	CASSGNSTNEKLFF
.	TRBJ2-3	.	TRBV24-1	TGTGCCACCAGTGGGACAGTATATACGCAGTATTTT	CATSGTVYTQYF
TRBD2	TRBJ2-1	.	TRBV9	TGTGCCAGCAGCCCTTCCGGCGGGAGCACCACCGGTGAGCAGTTCTTC	CASSPSGGSTTGEQFF
.	TRBJ2-5	.	TRBV11-2	TGTGCCAGCAGCTTTCAAGGATCGCGGATCCAAGAGACCCAGTACTTC	CASSFQGSRIQETQYF
TRBD1	TRBJ2-3	.	TRBV5-4	TGTGCCAGCGGCACCGGGACAGGGTCCACAGATACGCAGTATTTT	CASGTGTGSTDTQYF
.	TRBJ2-5	.	TRBV9	TGTGCCAGCAGCGCGGGACAAGGGACCCAGTACTTC	CASSAGQGTQYF
.	TRBJ1-1	once	TRBV7-3	TGTGCCAGCAGCTTAGGACCGCCAACCCTGAACACTGAAGCTTTCTTT	CASSLGPPTLNTEAFF
TRBD1	TRBJ2-5	once	TRBV24-1	TGTGCCACCAGTGAGGGGGACAGGGGCTGGGGGGAAGGTTCAGAGACCCAGTACTTC	CATSEGDRGWGEGSETQYF
.	TRBJ2-2	.	TRBV9	TGTGCGTCAGGCCCGGACGGGGAGCTGTTTTTT	CASGPDGELFF
.	TRBJ1-1	.	TRBV27	TGTGCCAGCAGACACCGAGGGGGTGAAGCTTTCTTT	CASRHRGGEAFF
TRBD1	TRBJ1-6	.	TRBV6-5	TGTGCCAGCAGCCGAGGGGGCATCGTGGATTCACCCCTCCACTTT	CASSRGGIVDSPLHF
TRBD2	TRBJ2-1	.	TRBV9	TGTGCCAGCAGCCTCTTAGCGGGGGCCACGTACAATGAGCAGTTCTTC	CASSLLAGATYNEQFF
TRBD1	TRBJ1-5	.	TRBV7-2	TGTGCCAGCAGCAAGGGGGCAGGGCAAGGTCAGCCCCAGCATTTT	CASSKGAGQGQPQHF
TRBD2	TRBJ2-1	.	TRBV7-3	TGTGCCAGCAGCTTACTTCTAGCGGGAGTCTACAATGAGCAGTTCTTC	CASSLLLAGVYNEQFF